The 31 T cell receptor beta chains given below trace back to one sample, sequenced in a study of T cell responses to AZD1222 COVID-19 vaccine. Sequencing was performed with immunoSEQ multiplex PCR; in TCRdb, only in-frame clones are kept and a portion is missing. The sample yields around 150,000 clones, about 91% seen once. The material was peripheral blood, obtained on day 0 of MenACWY control vaccination. All receptors come from an adult in good health.

CDR3 coding DNA: TGTGCCGCGACAGGCGGCACTGAAGCTTTCTTT. As protein: CAATGGTEAFF. The gene calls are TRBV19 and TRBJ1-1, with D perhaps matching TRBD1 (6 bases). V was pared by 11 bases and J by 4 bases, with 11 bases between. Germline V gene lookup returns CDR1 LNHDA and CDR2 SQIVND (reference sequence). The CDR3 contains 11 residues. Looking up the rest from reference TRBV19 and TRBJ1-1 gives the full variable domain: DGGITQSPKYLFRKEGQNVTLSCEQNLNHDAMYWYRQDPGQGLRLIYYSQIVNDFQKGDIAEGYSVSREKKESFPLTVTSAQKNPTAFYLCAATGGTEAFFGQGTRLTVV.

V is TRBV6-6 and J is TRBJ2-5, with D unresolved. Germline values: CDR1 MNHNY, CDR2 SVGAGI (reference sequence). The ends were cut back, 2 bases at V and 4 bases at J, with 14 bases in the middle. There are 15 residues in the CDR3. The CDR3 DNA sequence: TGTGCCAGCAGTTACCGAGTCAGCCAAGGAGAGACCCAGTACTTC. This codes for CASSYRVSQGETQYF.

Turning to this clone: Within the sample, other DNA sequences also encode this same CDR3. This chain joins TRBV3-1 (or the pseudogene TRBV3-2) and TRBJ1-5; no firm D call. Germline lookup yields CDR1 LGHDT and CDR2 YNNKEL (reference sequence). The CDR3 length is 14 residues. Trimming took off 1 base at V and 2 bases at J, with 6 bases between the two ends. The CDR3 protein is CASSQGGGNQPQHF. The CDR3 DNA sequence: TGTGCCAGCAGCCAAGGTGGGGGCAATCAGCCCCAGCATTTT.

This chain joins TRBV3-1 (or the pseudogene TRBV3-2) and TRBJ1-6; 7 bases line up with TRBD1. V was pared by 1 base and J by 8 bases, with 2 bases of the junction left unmatched. Germline-derived CDR1 and CDR2 are LGHDT and YNNKEL (reference sequence). This CDR3 comprises 14 residues. The CDR3 spells CASSQGQGYSPLHF. In DNA, the CDR3 is TGTGCCAGCAGCCAAGGACAGGGATATTCACCCCTCCACTTT.

The J gene is TRBJ1-2, the V gene TRBV6-4; the D gene is possibly TRBD1 (6 bases). The CDR3 spans 15 residues. Trimming left V 8 bases short and J 7 bases short, with 23 bases between. CDR1 and CDR2 from the germline V gene are MRHNA and SNTAGT. The CDR3 DNA is TGTGCCAGCGTTCAGGACAGCGCAGACCACTCTGGCTACACCTTC. As protein: CASVQDSADHSGYTF.

The rearrangement links TRBV20-1 to TRBJ1-2; D is ambiguous. The germline V gene has CDR1 DFQATT and CDR2 SNEGSKA (reference sequence). Between the trimmed V and J ends, which lost 3 bases and 3 bases, there was a span of 5 bases. This CDR3 contains 11 residues. The CDR3 DNA follows: TGCAGTGCTAGGAATGACTATGGCTACACCTTC. Its translation: CSARNDYGYTF.

Turning to this clone: Other DNA sequences from this sample encode an identical CDR3 as well. The rearrangement uses TRBV19 and TRBJ1-5; 7 bases line up with TRBD1. This CDR3 contains 14 residues. V was clipped by 3 bases and J by 4 bases; unmatched bases: 3. CDR1 and CDR2 from the germline V gene are LNHDA and SQIVND (reference sequence). The CDR3 loop is CASSIGTANQPQHF. In nucleotides, the CDR3 is TGTGCCAGTAGTATTGGGACAGCTAATCAGCCCCAGCATTTT.

The chain joins TRBV29-1 to TRBJ2-2; D unresolved. Trimming removed 4 bases from V and 0 bases from J, with 9 bases in between. This CDR3 contains 14 residues. CDR1 is SQVTM, CDR2 ANQGSEA, per germline. The CDR3 region has the DNA TGCAGCGTTGTGGCAAGATCGAACACCGGGGAGCTGTTTTTT. Encoded protein: CSVVARSNTGELFF.

The chain is built from TRBV7-2 and TRBJ2-7; 7 bases match TRBD1. The CDR3 runs 13 residues. CDR1 and CDR2 (germline): SGHTA, FQGNSA. V shed 2 bases, J shed 7 bases, and the junction held 5 bases outside the gene matches. This CDR3 is CASSLNRGGEQYF. The DNA of the CDR3 is TGTGCCAGCAGCTTAAACAGGGGTGGGGAGCAGTACTTC.

The chain couples TRBV19 to TRBJ1-5, with 10 bases aligning to TRBD1. CDR3 length: 16 amino acids. The ends lost 8 bases at V and 1 base at J; junction bases unmatched: 8. Germline values: CDR1 LNHDA, CDR2 SQIVND (reference sequence). CDR3 amino acids: CASGTGVFRSNQPQHF. CDR3 coding DNA: TGTGCCAGTGGGACAGGGGTGTTTAGAAGCAATCAGCCCCAGCATTTT.

The chain links TRBV30 to TRBJ1-2, with D unclear. The CDR3 spans 14 residues. Deletions cut 2 bases from V and 7 bases from J, with 17 bases between. Germline assignment: CDR1 GTSNPN and CDR2 SVGIG (reference sequence). The CDR3 reads CAWSLRTVLRGYTF. CDR3 bases: TGTGCCTGGAGTCTCCGCACAGTGCTGCGTGGCTACACCTTC.

CDR3 protein: CASSLGAQSNQPQHF. CDR3 nucleotide sequence: TGTGCCAGCAGCTTAGGTGCACAAAGCAATCAGCCCCAGCATTTT. The J gene is TRBJ1-5, the V gene TRBV7-2; no firm D call. The CDR3 has 15 residues. With 1 base removed from V and 1 base from J, the gap between germline ends came to 8 bases. In germline, CDR1 is SGHTA, CDR2 FQGNSA.

The V gene is TRBV19, the J gene TRBJ1-5; no clear D. V shed 4 bases and J shed 9 bases, with 10 bases lying between them. From germline, CDR1 is LNHDA and CDR2 SQIVND (reference sequence). The CDR3 extends over 12 amino acids. CDR3 sequence: CASSTPPAPQHF. The CDR3 coding sequence is TGTGCCAGTAGTACCCCCCCCGCGCCCCAGCATTTT. The whole variable domain, remainder taken from reference TRBV19 and TRBJ1-5, is DGGITQSPKYLFRKEGQNVTLSCEQNLNHDAMYWYRQDPGQGLRLIYYSQIVNDFQKGDIAEGYSVSREKKESFPLTVTSAQKNPTAFYLCASSTPPAPQHFGDGTRLSIL.

V is TRBV24-1 and J is TRBJ2-1; no definite D call. The CDR3 runs 14 residues. V was cut by 3 bases and J by 10 bases, with 15 bases left in between. Germline CDR1 and CDR2: KGHDR and SFDVKD. This CDR3 is CATSDRRTPREQFF. The CDR3 DNA is TGTGCCACCAGTGATAGACGGACGCCAAGGGAGCAGTTCTTC.

The chain recombines TRBV12-3 or TRBV12-4 with TRBJ2-5; D is possibly TRBD2 (6 bases). Trimming removed 10 bases at V and 0 bases at J, with 12 bases between. The CDR3 length is 13 residues. The CDR3 DNA follows: TGTGCCACCAAGAGGAGGGACCAAGAGACCCAGTACTTC. Protein: CATKRRDQETQYF.

This clone was detected once. This chain connects TRBV7-2 to TRBJ2-5; possibly TRBD1 for D (6 bases). V lost 2 bases and J lost 3, with 10 bases in between. Germline V gives CDR1 SGHTA, CDR2 FQGNSA. This CDR3 comprises 14 residues. The CDR3: CASSLSGDKETQYF. The CDR3 DNA follows: TGTGCCAGCAGCTTATCCGGGGACAAAGAGACCCAGTACTTC.

The V and J genes are TRBV10-3 and TRBJ2-5; weak D call: TRBD2 (5 bases). CDR1 is ENHRY, CDR2 SYGVKD, per germline. The CDR3 sequence is 17 residues long. V dropped 3 bases and J dropped 7 bases, with 24 bases sitting between them. The CDR3, as DNA: TGTGCCATCAGTGAAGACGGTCCGGGAAAGGGTGTTGGGACCCAGTACTTC. It encodes CAISEDGPGKGVGTQYF.

The chain employs TRBV6-5 and TRBJ1-4, with D perhaps matching TRBD1 (6 bases). The V and J ends lost 4 bases and 7 bases respectively, with 13 bases between them. CDR3 length: 14 residues. Germline V gene sequence: CDR1 MNHEY, CDR2 SVGAGI. CDR3 in amino acids: CASSSQGRPEKLFF. CDR3 DNA: TGTGCCAGCAGTTCACAGGGACGGCCTGAAAAACTGTTTTTT.

CDR3 residues: CASRSKRETQYF. The CDR3 coding sequence is TGTGCCAGCAGATCAAAGAGAGAGACCCAGTACTTC. This chain uses TRBV6-5 with TRBJ2-5, with D unresolved. There are 12 residues in the CDR3. The germline V and J ends were trimmed by 6 bases and 4 bases, with 9 bases remaining between them. CDR1 and CDR2 from the germline V gene are MNHEY and SVGAGI.

The chain employs TRBV19 and TRBJ2-3; D may be TRBD1 (5 bases). The CDR3 consists of 16 residues. V lost 7 bases and J 4 bases, leaving 21 bases between the germline ends. Germline V gene data show CDR1 as LNHDA and CDR2 as SQIVND (reference sequence). CDR3 sequence (DNA): TGTGCCAGTACCAAACAGGAGTTAGGTATCCCAGATACGCAGTATTTT. This gives the protein CASTKQELGIPDTQYF.

The V call is TRBV4-3, the J call TRBJ2-3; maybe TRBD1 (6 bases). V lost 4 bases to trimming and J lost 1 base, with 12 bases between them. The CDR3 length is 15 residues. Germline loops: CDR1 LGHNA, CDR2 YSLEER. CDR3 DNA: TGCGCCAGCAGCCCGGGCAGACAGGGCACAGATACGCAGTATTTT. Its translation is CASSPGRQGTDTQYF.

The CDR3 sequence is CASSPGGRGPGNTIYF. The CDR3 coding sequence is TGTGCCAGCAGCCCAGGGGGGCGGGGGCCTGGAAACACCATATATTTT. The chain employs TRBV7-2 and TRBJ1-3, with 7 nucleotides matching TRBD1. Germline assignment: CDR1 SGHTA and CDR2 FQGNSA. The CDR3 is 16 residues long. Trimming removed 5 bases from V and 2 bases from J; junction bases left unmatched: 9. The complete variable domain, with remaining parts taken from reference TRBV7-2 and TRBJ1-3, reads GAGVSQSPSNKVTEKGKDVELRCDPISGHTALYWYRQSLGQGLEFLIYFQGNSAPDKSGLPSDRFSAERTGGSVSTLTIQRTQQEDSAVYLCASSPGGRGPGNTIYFGEGSWLTVV.

For this clone: One junction end does not reproduce the germline sequence, and a read error may be involved. V is TRBV4-3 and J is TRBJ1-3; 9 nucleotides match TRBD1. Germline CDR1 reads LGHNA; CDR2 reads YSLEER. The CDR3 totals 14 residues. CDR3 nucleotides: TGCGCCAGCAGCCAAGACGTTTCGTCGGGGACAGGGCTTTTT. Translated, it gives CASSQDVSSGTGLF.

The chain has TRBV24-1 and TRBJ1-5; D is perhaps TRBD1 (5 bases). The V gene lost 5 bases and the J gene lost 3 bases, with 13 bases spanning the gap. The CDR3 sequence is 15 residues long. From germline, CDR1 is KGHDR and CDR2 SFDVKD. The CDR3 DNA reads TGTGCCACCAGTGCTTCGCAGGGTTACAATCAGCCCCAGCATTTT. Protein sequence: CATSASQGYNQPQHF.

The chain carries TRBV3-1 (or the pseudogene TRBV3-2) and TRBJ1-3; no definite D call. Trimming took off 0 bases at V and 4 bases at J, with 4 bases between the two ends. The CDR3 extends over 13 amino acids. Germline V gene data show CDR1 as LGHDT and CDR2 as YNNKEL (reference sequence). The CDR3 coding sequence is TGTGCCAGCAGCCAAGATGGGGGAAACACCATATATTTT. This encodes CASSQDGGNTIYF.

The rearrangement joins TRBV19 to TRBJ1-2, with D perhaps TRBD1 (5 bases). Germline V lookup: CDR1 LNHDA, CDR2 SQIVND (reference sequence). The length of the CDR3 is 12 residues. CDR3 region: CAGSERGGGYTF. The CDR3, as DNA: TGTGCGGGATCTGAGAGGGGCGGTGGCTACACCTTC.

This rearrangement joins TRBV9 to TRBJ2-1, with D tentatively TRBD1 or TRBD2 (6 bases each). V lost 0 bases, J lost 9 bases, and 19 bases lay in between. CDR1 and CDR2 (germline): SGDLS, YYNGEE. This CDR3 is 16 amino acids long. This CDR3 reads CASSVVGGGRWGEQFF. CDR3 bases: TGTGCCAGCAGCGTAGTAGGAGGGGGACGATGGGGTGAGCAGTTCTTC.

This chain connects TRBV5-4 to TRBJ1-1; D is uncertain. V was pared by 0 bases and J by 3 bases, with 3 bases between. The CDR3 runs 12 residues. Germline loops: CDR1 SGHNT, CDR2 YYREEE (reference sequence). The chain's CDR3 is CASSLADTEAFF. The CDR3 coding sequence is TGTGCCAGCAGCTTGGCTGACACTGAAGCTTTCTTT.

The V call is TRBV7-6, the J call TRBJ2-1, with 10 bases aligning to TRBD2. The CDR3 covers 15 residues. The germline gives CDR1 SGHVS, CDR2 FNYEAQ. Trimming at V came to 5 bases and at J to 0 bases, leaving 1 base not matched to a gene. The CDR3 nucleotides read TGTGCCAGCAGCGCTAGCGGGAGCTCCTACAATGAGCAGTTCTTC. Its protein is CASSASGSSYNEQFF. The full variable domain, its missing parts supplied by reference TRBV7-6 and TRBJ2-1, is GAGVSQSPRYKVTKRGQDVALRCDPISGHVSLYWYRQALGQGPEFLTYFNYEAQQDKSGLPNDRFSAERPEGSISTLTIQRTEQRDSAMYRCASSASGSSYNEQFFGPGTRLTVL.

J is TRBJ1-6 and V is TRBV7-9; D ambiguous. This CDR3 has 13 amino acids. CDR1 is SEHNR, CDR2 FQNEAQ, per germline (reference sequence). V was trimmed by 2 bases and J by 8 bases, leaving 7 bases between them. CDR3 region: CASSLSADSPLHF. Written as DNA, the CDR3 is TGTGCCAGCAGCTTATCTGCGGATTCACCCCTCCACTTT.

The chain combines TRBV6-2 or TRBV6-3 with TRBJ2-3, with 9 bases fitting TRBD1. This CDR3 comprises 15 residues. The V gene's germline CDR1 is MNHEY and CDR2 SVGEGT. Trimming at V came to 2 bases and at J to 2 bases, leaving 2 bases not matched to a gene. Written as DNA, the CDR3 is TGTGCCAGCAGTTACGGGACAGGGTCCACAGATACGCAGTATTTT. Its translation: CASSYGTGSTDTQYF.